The 20 T cell receptor beta chains reported below all come from one sample, sequenced in a study of blood T cell repertoires in COVID-19. Clones were read by immunoSEQ multiplex PCR, and TCRdb kept only the in-frame ones, dropping some. The sample lists more than 75,000 clones, about 80% seen once, with roughly 12% in the top ten. The specimen was peripheral blood. These TCRs come from a human donor in a cohort sampled during active COVID-19.

The chain has TRBV6-6 and TRBJ1-4, with TRBD1 matching over 12 bases. The CDR3 contains 16 residues. V shed 8 bases and J 6 bases; nucleotides not matched to a gene: 10. The germline gives CDR1 MNHNY, CDR2 SVGAGI (reference sequence). The DNA for the CDR3 is TGTGCCAGCGGGCGGGACAGGGGGCTTGAGTATGAAAAACTGTTTTTT. It specifies CASGRDRGLEYEKLFF.

The chain uses TRBV2 and TRBJ2-3; 7 bases are a match to TRBD1. CDR3 length equals 15 residues. CDR1 is SNHLY and CDR2 is FYNNEI in the germline V gene. The V segment lost 6 bases and the J segment 0 bases; nucleotides outside the gene matches: 6. The CDR3 DNA is TGTGCCAGCAGAAACAGGGGATCTAGCACAGATACGCAGTATTTT. It yields the protein CASRNRGSSTDTQYF. Looking up the rest from reference TRBV2 and TRBJ2-3 gives the full variable domain: EPEVTQTPSHQVTQMGQEVILRCVPISNHLYFYWYRQILGQKVEFLVSFYNNEISEKSEIFDDQFSVERPDGSNFTLKIRSTKLEDSAMYFCASRNRGSSTDTQYFGPGTRLTVL.

The V call is TRBV28, the J call TRBJ2-1; TRBD1 is a possible D gene (6 bases). Germline-derived CDR1 and CDR2 are MDHEN and SYDVKM. CDR3 length equals 14 residues. The V gene lost 1 base and the J gene lost 7 bases, with 11 bases spanning the gap. CDR3 bases: TGTGCCAGCAGTTTATCGGCCAGGGGAAATGAGCAGTTCTTC. This gives the protein CASSLSARGNEQFF.

This clone came up a few times. This sequence joins TRBV6-4 and TRBJ1-6; D might be TRBD1 (5 bases). The ends were cut back, 8 bases at V and 9 bases at J, with 11 bases in the middle. Germline CDR1 and CDR2: MRHNA and SNTAGT. There are 12 residues in the CDR3. This chain's CDR3 is CASGAKGSPLHF. Here the CDR3 DNA reads TGTGCCAGCGGGGCTAAGGGTTCACCCCTCCACTTT.

The J gene is TRBJ2-3, the V gene TRBV13; 9 positions match TRBD2. V was clipped by 5 bases and J by 2 bases; unmatched bases: 11. CDR3 size: 17 residues. CDR1 PRHDT and CDR2 FYEKMQ come from the germline V gene (reference sequence). The CDR3 nucleotides are TGTGCCAGCAGCCCTGCCCTGACTAGCGGTGTCACAGATACGCAGTATTTT. Amino acids: CASSPALTSGVTDTQYF.

This rearrangement joins TRBV2 to TRBJ2-7, with 11 bases that match TRBD1. J gave up 7 bases and V 3 bases, and 5 bases lay outside the gene matches. The germline gives CDR1 SNHLY, CDR2 FYNNEI. This CDR3 spans 14 amino acids. The CDR3 region has the DNA TGTGCCAGCAGTGATGGGACAGGGGGGAGGGAGCAGTACTTC. Its translation: CASSDGTGGREQYF. Full variable domain (remainder filled in from reference TRBV2 and TRBJ2-7): EPEVTQTPSHQVTQMGQEVILRCVPISNHLYFYWYRQILGQKVEFLVSFYNNEISEKSEIFDDQFSVERPDGSNFTLKIRSTKLEDSAMYFCASSDGTGGREQYFGPGTRLTVT.

The chain has TRBV11-1 and TRBJ2-7, with TRBD2 identical over 7 bases. V was pared by 6 bases and J by 3 bases, with 11 bases of the junction left unmatched. Germline-derived CDR1 and CDR2 are SGHAT and FQDESV (reference sequence). This CDR3 has 15 amino acids. The CDR3 DNA is TGTGCCAGCAGTGCAGGGCGCGGGGGATACTACGAGCAGTACTTC. Protein sequence: CASSAGRGGYYEQYF.

This clone has more than one count but fewer than ten. The rearrangement links TRBV29-1 to TRBJ2-3; TRBD2 agrees at 11 bases. Germline values: CDR1 SQVTM, CDR2 ANQGSEA. The CDR3 loop spans 18 amino acids. The ends lost 6 bases at V and 6 bases at J; junction bases unmatched: 20. The CDR3 protein is CSVLPYLAGGPPSDTQYF. CDR3 in DNA: TGCAGCGTACTTCCTTATCTAGCGGGGGGACCCCCCTCGGATACGCAGTATTTT.

The chain is built from TRBV30 and TRBJ1-5, with a tentative D call TRBD1 (5 bases). The ends were cut back, 2 bases at V and 6 bases at J, with 14 bases in the middle. CDR1 is GTSNPN, CDR2 SVGIG, per germline (reference sequence). The CDR3 covers 14 residues. CDR3 coding DNA: TGTGCCTGGAGTAGTTGGGGGGGTGGTCAGCCCCAGCATTTT. Protein: CAWSSWGGGQPQHF.

DNA for the CDR3: TGCGCCAGCAGCCAACCTCCGGGACAGAGCACAGATACGCAGTATTTT. Translation gives CASSQPPGQSTDTQYF. The chain employs TRBV4-1 and TRBJ2-3; 7 bases fit TRBD1. CDR3 size: 16 residues. J gave up 0 bases and V 2 bases, and 5 bases lay outside the gene matches. Germline V gene data show CDR1 as MGHRA and CDR2 as YSYEKL.

In this sample, this clone turned up once. This chain links TRBV11-2 with TRBJ1-6; TRBD1 agrees at 7 bases. Unmatched junction bases numbered 8, after V lost 5 bases and J lost 13 bases. The germline V gene encodes CDR1 SGHAT and CDR2 FQNNGV. CDR3 size: 13 residues. The CDR3 region is CASSVTGASPLHF. The CDR3 DNA is TGTGCCAGCAGCGTAACAGGGGCTTCTCCCCTCCACTTT.

This chain links TRBV5-1 with TRBJ2-2; the D is unclear. V was shortened by 8 bases and J by 2 bases, with 16 bases between the two germline ends. Germline V gives CDR1 SGHRS, CDR2 YFSETQ. The CDR3 consists of 15 residues. In DNA form, the CDR3 reads TGCGCCAGACAGCAGTTCAAGGTAAACACCGGGGAGCTGTTTTTT. As protein: CARQQFKVNTGELFF. Supplemented by reference TRBV5-1 and TRBJ2-2, the full variable domain reads KAGVTQTPRYLIKTRGQQVTLSCSPISGHRSVSWYQQTPGQGLQFLFEYFSETQRNKGNFPGRFSGRQFSNSRSEMNVSTLELGDSALYLCARQQFKVNTGELFFGEGSRLTVL.

The chain uses TRBV5-1 and TRBJ2-7; possibly TRBD2 for D (5 bases). CDR3 length equals 14 residues. V was pared by 0 bases and J by 0 bases, with 7 bases between. The germline V gene has CDR1 SGHRS and CDR2 YFSETQ. The CDR3 loop reads CASSLDGNSYEQYF. In nucleotides, the CDR3 is TGCGCCAGCAGCTTGGACGGGAACTCCTACGAGCAGTACTTC.

The chain employs TRBV7-8 and TRBJ1-2; 9 bases are shared with TRBD1. CDR1 and CDR2 from the germline V gene are SGHVS and FQNEAQ. The V segment lost 5 bases and the J segment 4 bases; nucleotides outside the gene matches: 8. The CDR3 runs 15 residues. The CDR3 region is CASSAGQGRSYGYTF. The CDR3, as DNA: TGTGCCAGCAGCGCCGGACAGGGGAGGAGCTATGGCTACACCTTC.

The chain combines TRBV5-1 with TRBJ1-1; D not resolved. V was trimmed by 0 bases and J by 4 bases, leaving 10 bases between them. The CDR3 spans 14 residues. Germline V gene sequence: CDR1 SGHRS, CDR2 YFSETQ. CDR3 residues: CASSLGGDSTEAFF. The DNA for the CDR3 is TGCGCCAGCAGCTTGGGCGGGGATAGCACTGAAGCTTTCTTT.

V is TRBV5-5 and J is TRBJ1-6; D is perhaps TRBD1 (6 bases). CDR3 length equals 15 residues. With 4 bases removed from V and 6 bases from J, the gap between germline ends came to 14 bases. Germline V gives CDR1 SGHKS, CDR2 YYEKEE (reference sequence). CDR3 loop: CASSRDRPLNSPLHF. CDR3 bases: TGTGCCAGCAGCCGTGACAGGCCGCTTAATTCACCCCTCCACTTT.

The rearrangement links TRBV18 to TRBJ2-3; D is perhaps TRBD1 (5 bases). The germline V and J ends were trimmed by 1 base and 0 bases, with 14 bases remaining between them. The CDR3 is 17 amino acids. From germline, CDR1 is KGHSH and CDR2 LQKENI. The CDR3 loop is CASSPQTAHTSTDTQYF. The CDR3 nucleotides are TGTGCCAGCTCACCACAGACAGCTCACACTAGCACAGATACGCAGTATTTT.

The rearrangement links TRBV18 to TRBJ2-7, with a weak D call TRBD2 (6 bases). The CDR3 totals 15 residues. Trimming stripped 7 bases from V and 0 bases from J, with 16 bases between. Germline CDR1 is KGHSH and CDR2 is LQKENI. The DNA for the CDR3 is TGTGCCAGCTTAGCGGCCAGGCAAACCTCCTACGAGCAGTACTTC. It codes for CASLAARQTSYEQYF.

This chain connects TRBV19 to TRBJ1-1; D ambiguous. This CDR3 has 12 residues. Germline V gene sequence: CDR1 LNHDA, CDR2 SQIVND (reference sequence). V gave up 3 bases and J gave up 8 bases, with 10 bases separating them. DNA for the CDR3: TGTGCCAGTAGTATTCCGAGCACGGAAGCTTTCTTT. It encodes CASSIPSTEAFF.

The chain uses TRBV2 and TRBJ2-5; TRBD2 matches at 11 bases. V lost 1 base and J lost 5; bases outside the gene matches: 6. Germline assignment: CDR1 SNHLY and CDR2 FYNNEI. This CDR3 contains 16 residues. CDR3 loop: CASSEEGLAAGETQYF. The CDR3 region has the DNA TGTGCCAGCAGTGAAGAGGGACTAGCGGCCGGGGAGACCCAGTACTTC.